This T cell receptor beta chain was retrieved from a study of T cell responses to AZD1222 COVID-19 vaccine (dated by TCRdb to the early 2020s). About the full investigation: AZD1222 recipients with second doses at about 4 weeks or about 12 weeks were pooled, because spike-specific TCR depth and breadth did not differ between schedules. TCR sequencing covered more than 230 trial participants: roughly 200 given two doses of AZD1222 and 26 given two doses of MenACWY control vaccine. Trial participants were enrolled by age into 18-55, 56-69 and 70-plus year subgroups, with approximately 150, 28 and 58 TCR-sequenced participants respectively. The study at large found these results: Conclusions about previously exposed vaccinees are limited because only five to seven AZD1222 recipients were SARS-CoV-2 seropositive at baseline. CD4 TCRs associated with the vaccine covered the entire spike protein, and the dominant responses were in regions 160-218 and 743-854. The 56-69-year group was small, and its depth increase did not reach significance, likely because of low power. After two AZD1222 doses, both the breadth and the depth of spike-specific TCRs were significantly higher than at day 0 and than in MenACWY recipients. No day 14 peak-response samples were available, so repertoires were characterized only after the peak T cell response. Reportedly, close to half of the unique spike-specific TCRs recognized epitopes lying outside the regions that are mutated in the B.1.351 and B.1.1.7 variants. Most participants were white British and females outnumbered males, and the authors suggested that clonal diversity may have been underestimated.

The CDR3 regions of human TCRbeta chains were subjected to immunosequencing. Turning to the authors' computational methods: Repertoire TCRs were matched against a reference library of SARS-CoV-2-specific TCRs generated with the MIRA antigen-specificity platform. Breadth was defined as the fraction of unique TCRs that were SARS-CoV-2-associated, and depth was defined as the fraction of total T cells that were SARS-CoV-2-associated. Using the MIRA data, each spike-specific TCR was assigned both to the spike region to which the TCR was reactive and to a CD4 or CD8 class. Log10-transformed breadth and depth values were compared by one-way ANOVA with Sidak's multiple comparisons tests. TCRdb limited this immuneACCESS table to in-frame rearrangements with V and J called. A share of clones is missing; checked studies link under half to unresolved V genes, and the rest is unexplained. The DNA gave D and trimming, while V, J and clone size come from that table. The table for this sample lists under 150,000 clones; roughly 89% of them were counted only once. Clones ranked in the top ten supply less than 7% of the sample.

The meaning of the sample's time point label: baseline before first vaccination. Vaccinee samples came from UK trials COV001 and COV002, including a single-blind randomized controlled phase 2/3 trial of AZD1222 (ChAdOx1 nCoV-19) in healthy adults. For TCRbeta chain sequencing, PBMC samples were collected from trial participants at day 0 and at day 28 after the second dose. The germline V gene (reference sequence) supplies CDR1 MNHEY and CDR2 SMNVEV. At the junction V is shortened by 3 bases and J by 0 bases, with 6 bases in between. Its CDR3 holds 14 amino acids, cysteine through phenylalanine. Here the CDR3 DNA is all that survives: 42 bases in frame from base 1. As for this clone: The target of this receptor is not known. Base qualities were left out, and no much larger clone turns up one base away.

Sequenced here: peripheral blood, sampled on day 0 of AZD1222 vaccination. The sequence is built from TRBV27 and TRBJ1-5, with the D segment identity uncertain. The receptor was isolated from an adult in good health. In nucleotide form, the sequence is TGTGCCAGCAGTTTTCGAAGTAGCAATCAGCCCCAGCATTTT. This is translated as CASSFRSSNQPQHF.